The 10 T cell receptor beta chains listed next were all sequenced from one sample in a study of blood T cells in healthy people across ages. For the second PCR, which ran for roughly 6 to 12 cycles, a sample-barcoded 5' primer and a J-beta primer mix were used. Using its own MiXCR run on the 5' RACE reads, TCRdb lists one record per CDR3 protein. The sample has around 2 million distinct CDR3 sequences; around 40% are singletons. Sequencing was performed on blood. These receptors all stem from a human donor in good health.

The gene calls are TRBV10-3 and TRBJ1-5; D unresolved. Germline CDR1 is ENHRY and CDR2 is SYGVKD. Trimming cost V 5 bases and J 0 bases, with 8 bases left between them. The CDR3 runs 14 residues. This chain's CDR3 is CAISPDGSNQPQHF. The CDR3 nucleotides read TGTGCCATCAGTCCGGACGGTAGCAATCAGCCCCAGCATTTT.

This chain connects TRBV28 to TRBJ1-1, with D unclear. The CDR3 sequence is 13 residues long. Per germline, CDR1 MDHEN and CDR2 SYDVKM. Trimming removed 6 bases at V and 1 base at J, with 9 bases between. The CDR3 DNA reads TGTGCCAGCAGGGGAATGGAGAACACTGAAGCTTTCTTT. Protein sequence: CASRGMENTEAFF.

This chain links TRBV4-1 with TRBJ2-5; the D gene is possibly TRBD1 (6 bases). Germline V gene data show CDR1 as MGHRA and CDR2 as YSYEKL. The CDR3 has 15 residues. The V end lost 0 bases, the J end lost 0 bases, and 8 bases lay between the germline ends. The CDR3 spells CASSQDDRYQETQYF. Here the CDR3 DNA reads TGCGCCAGCAGCCAAGACGACAGGTACCAAGAGACCCAGTACTTC.

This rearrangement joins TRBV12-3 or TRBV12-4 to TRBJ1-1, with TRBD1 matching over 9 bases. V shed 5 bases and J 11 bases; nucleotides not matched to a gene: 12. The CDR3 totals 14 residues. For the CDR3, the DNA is TGTGCCAGCAGTCGACCCGGGACAGGGATCCTGGCTTTCTTT. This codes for CASSRPGTGILAFF.

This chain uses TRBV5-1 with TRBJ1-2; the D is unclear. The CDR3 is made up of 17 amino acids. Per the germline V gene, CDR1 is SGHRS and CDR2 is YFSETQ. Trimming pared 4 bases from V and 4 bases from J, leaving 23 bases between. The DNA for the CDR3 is TGCGCCAGCAGCCAAGACACTCCAGTACGGACCATCTATGGCTACACCTTC. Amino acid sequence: CASSQDTPVRTIYGYTF.

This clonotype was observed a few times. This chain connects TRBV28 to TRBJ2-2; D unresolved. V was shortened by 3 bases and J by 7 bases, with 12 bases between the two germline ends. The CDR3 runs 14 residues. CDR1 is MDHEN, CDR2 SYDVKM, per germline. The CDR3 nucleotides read TGTGCCAGCAGTTTTGGCGCGAGTCTCGGGGAGCTGTTTTTT. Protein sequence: CASSFGASLGELFF.

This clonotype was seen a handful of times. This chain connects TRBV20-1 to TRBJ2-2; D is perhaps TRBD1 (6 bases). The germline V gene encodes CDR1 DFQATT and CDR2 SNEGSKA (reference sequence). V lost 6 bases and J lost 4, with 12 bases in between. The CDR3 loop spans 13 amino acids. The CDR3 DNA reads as TGCAGTGCAAAGCAGGGGACCACCGGGGAGCTGTTTTTT. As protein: CSAKQGTTGELFF.

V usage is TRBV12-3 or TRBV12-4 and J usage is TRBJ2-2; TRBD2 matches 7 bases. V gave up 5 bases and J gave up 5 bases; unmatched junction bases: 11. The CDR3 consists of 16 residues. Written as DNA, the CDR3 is TGTGCCAGCAGTCCCTGGCGGGGGACTGGGACCGGGGAGCTGTTTTTT. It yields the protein CASSPWRGTGTGELFF.

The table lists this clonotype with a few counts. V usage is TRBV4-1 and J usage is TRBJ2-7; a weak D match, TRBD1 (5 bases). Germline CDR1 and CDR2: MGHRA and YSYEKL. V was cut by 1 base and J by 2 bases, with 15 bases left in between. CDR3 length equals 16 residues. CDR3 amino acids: CASSQVGQGLTYEQYF. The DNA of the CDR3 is TGCGCCAGCAGCCAAGTCGGACAAGGTCTAACCTACGAGCAGTACTTC.

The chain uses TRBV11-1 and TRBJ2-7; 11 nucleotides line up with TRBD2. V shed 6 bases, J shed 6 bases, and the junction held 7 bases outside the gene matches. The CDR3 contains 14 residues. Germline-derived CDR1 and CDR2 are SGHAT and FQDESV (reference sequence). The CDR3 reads CASRETSGGGEQYF. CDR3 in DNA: TGTGCCAGCAGAGAAACTAGCGGGGGAGGCGAGCAGTACTTC.